The 9 T cell receptor beta chains reported below all come from one sample, sequenced in a study of blood T cells in healthy people across ages. A second PCR, run for roughly 6 to 11 cycles, used a sample-barcoded 5' primer plus a J-beta primer mix. Each CDR3 protein is one row after TCRdb ran MiXCR on the 5' RACE reads. The profile shows 1 million to 1.2 million distinct CDR3 sequences, 35% to 40% of them singletons. Sequencing was carried out using blood. These receptors all stem from a man between 18 and 35 years old in good health.

The rearrangement uses TRBV2 and TRBJ1-2, with unresolved D. CDR1 SNHLY and CDR2 FYNNEI come from the germline V gene. This CDR3 spans 19 amino acids. Trimming left V 7 bases short and J 7 bases short, with 34 bases between. As DNA, the CDR3 is TGTGCCAGCATACTTTTGGGCGTTCTCCCCACTCATCGCTCCTCTGGCTACACCTTC. This gives the protein CASILLGVLPTHRSSGYTF.

The chain combines TRBV12-3 or TRBV12-4 with TRBJ2-3, with D tentatively TRBD1 (5 bases). This CDR3 is built from 16 residues. Trimming pared 2 bases from V and 5 bases from J, leaving 17 bases between. CDR3 DNA sequence: TGTGCCAGCAGTTTACTTGCAGGGCCCCGCGAAGATACGCAGTATTTT. It is translated as CASSLLAGPREDTQYF.

This sequence joins TRBV11-2 and TRBJ2-2; no clear D. The germline CDR1 and CDR2 sequences are SGHAT and FQNNGV. CDR3 length equals 19 residues. V lost 5 bases and J lost 1, with 23 bases in between. The chain's CDR3 is CASSKRPPSSQMNTGELFF. The CDR3 nucleotides read TGTGCCAGCAGCAAGAGACCTCCAAGCTCGCAAATGAACACCGGGGAGCTGTTTTTT.

The genes are TRBV9 and TRBJ2-1; maybe TRBD2 (8 bases). Per the germline V gene, CDR1 is SGDLS and CDR2 is YYNGEE. CDR3 length equals 18 residues. Trimming stripped 0 bases from V and 1 base from J, with 17 bases between. CDR3 protein: CASSVAGDSGGSYNEQFF. The CDR3 bases are TGTGCCAGCAGCGTAGCAGGGGACAGCGGGGGTTCCTACAATGAGCAGTTCTTC. Combining the CDR3 with reference TRBV9 and TRBJ2-1 gives the whole variable domain DSGVTQTPKHLITATGQRVTLRCSPRSGDLSVYWYQQSLDQGLQFLIQYYNGEERAKGNILERFSAQQFPDLHSELNLSSLELGDSALYFCASSVAGDSGGSYNEQFFGPGTRLTVL.

This clonotype was observed many times. This chain joins TRBV4-3 and TRBJ2-1; D is unresolved. Germline V gene sequence: CDR1 LGHNA, CDR2 YSLEER. V shed 0 bases and J shed 7 bases, with 7 bases lying between them. This CDR3 has 13 residues. The CDR3 region is CASSQDPANEQFF. DNA for the CDR3: TGCGCCAGCAGCCAAGATCCGGCGAATGAGCAGTTCTTC.

The V call is TRBV7-2, the J call TRBJ1-4, with no clear D. V lost 2 bases and J lost 8, with 15 bases in between. The CDR3 is made up of 15 amino acids. CDR1 and CDR2 (germline): SGHTA, FQGNSA. CDR3 protein: CASSLFKTVGEKLFF. The CDR3, as DNA: TGTGCCAGCAGCTTATTTAAAACAGTAGGGGAAAAACTGTTTTTT.

The J gene is TRBJ2-1, the V gene TRBV7-9; 12 nucleotides match TRBD2. The CDR3 runs 13 residues. With 7 bases clipped from V and 9 bases from J, the junction kept 4 bases outside the gene matches. CDR1 and CDR2 (germline): SEHNR, FQNEAQ (reference sequence). CDR3: CASTLAGGPEQFF. Here the CDR3 DNA reads TGTGCCAGCACACTAGCGGGGGGACCTGAGCAGTTCTTC.

This clonotype was counted only a few times. V usage is TRBV20-1 and J usage is TRBJ1-2, with unresolved D. Looked up from germline, CDR1 is DFQATT and CDR2 is SNEGSKA (reference sequence). The CDR3 covers 13 residues. V shed 1 base and J shed 7 bases, with 13 bases lying between them. The CDR3 DNA follows: TGCAGTGCTAGAGCACAGTCCCTTTTTGGCTACACCTTC. Its translation: CSARAQSLFGYTF.

The sample holds many counts of this clonotype. CDR3 in amino acids: CSVEMGLSYGYTF. The CDR3 DNA follows: TGCAGCGTTGAAATGGGACTCAGCTATGGCTACACCTTC. This chain joins TRBV29-1 and TRBJ1-2; TRBD1 is a possible D gene (5 bases). The CDR3 has 13 amino acids. Germline CDR1 SQVTM, CDR2 ANQGSEA. The V gene lost 2 bases and the J gene lost 4 bases, with 11 bases spanning the gap.